This T cell receptor (beta chain) was recovered during a study of early T cells in non-severe SARS-CoV-2 infection. The CDR3 length is 13 residues. Per germline, CDR1 MNHEY and CDR2 SVGEGT. Trimming took off 6 bases at V and 3 bases at J, with 10 bases between the two ends. This clonotype was seen repeatedly, ten times or more. Unique molecular identifiers (one per individual cDNA molecule) were attached. From the 5' RACE reads, TCRdb called clonotypes with MiXCR, one entry per CDR3 protein. The table records tens of thousands of distinct CDR3 sequences, about 9.1% of them present only once. This clonotype was sampled from an adult who was a healthcare worker with PCR-confirmed SARS-CoV-2 infection or an uninfected control (not recorded which). V is TRBV6-2 or TRBV6-3 and J is TRBJ2-3; weak D call: TRBD2 (5 bases). Specimen: whole blood. The CDR3 coding sequence is TGTGCCAGCAGGGTCGGGGAGACAGATACGCAGTATTTT. Translated, it gives CASRVGETDTQYF.